The 31 T cell receptor beta chains given below trace back to one sample, sequenced in a study of blood T cell repertoires in COVID-19. Data came from immunoSEQ multiplex PCR; TCRdb stores just in-frame clones and leaves some out. The table lists approximately 14,000 clones, over 75% of them singletons. Sample: peripheral blood. These receptors were taken from a human donor in a cohort sampled during active COVID-19.

This clone was detected once. The chain couples TRBV28 to TRBJ2-5; 14 nucleotides match TRBD2. The CDR3 runs to 18 residues. Looked up from germline, CDR1 is MDHEN and CDR2 is SYDVKM. V trimming: 6 bases; J trimming: 3 bases; junction bases outside the gene matches: 12. The CDR3 DNA follows: TGTGCCAGCAGCCCCGGATACAAGACTAGCGGGAGGGAAGAGACCCAGTACTTC. Translated, it gives CASSPGYKTSGREETQYF.

V is TRBV9 and J is TRBJ2-7; D might be TRBD1 (6 bases). The CDR3 has 13 residues. The germline CDR1 and CDR2 sequences are SGDLS and YYNGEE. V lost 4 bases, J lost 2 bases, and 10 bases lay in between. CDR3: CASSPGTTYEQYF. CDR3 nucleotides: TGTGCCAGCAGCCCCGGGACAACCTACGAGCAGTACTTC.

The chain couples TRBV28 to TRBJ2-7; the D gene is possibly TRBD2 (6 bases). CDR3 size: 15 residues. V was cut by 3 bases and J by 1 base, with 13 bases left in between. Germline V gene lookup returns CDR1 MDHEN and CDR2 SYDVKM. CDR3 nucleotide sequence: TGTGCCAGCAGTTTTAGAGGGAGGTTATCCTACGAGCAGTACTTC. Its protein product is CASSFRGRLSYEQYF.

The V and J genes are TRBV6-2 or TRBV6-3 and TRBJ2-1; TRBD2 matches at 9 bases. Germline CDR1 and CDR2: MNHEY and SVGEGT. V shed 2 bases and J 0 bases; nucleotides not matched to a gene: 2. CDR3 length: 16 amino acids. CDR3 sequence: CASSYHSGSSYNEQFF. The CDR3 nucleotides are TGTGCCAGCAGTTACCATAGCGGGAGCTCCTACAATGAGCAGTTCTTC.

In its sample, this clone ranks as hyperexpanded. Other DNA sequences from this sample encode an identical CDR3 as well. V is TRBV6-1 and J is TRBJ2-7; a weak D match, TRBD1 (5 bases). The CDR3 sequence is 14 residues long. CDR1 and CDR2 from the germline V gene are MNHNS and SASEGT. The V gene lost 3 bases and the J gene lost 3 bases, with 12 bases spanning the gap. CDR3 sequence (DNA): TGTGCCAGCAGTGAGGGGCAGGGAAACTACGAGCAGTACTTC. Protein sequence: CASSEGQGNYEQYF.

The chain recombines TRBV7-9 with TRBJ2-4, with 8 nucleotides matching TRBD1. Unmatched junction bases numbered 6, after V lost 0 bases and J lost 2 bases. The CDR3 length is 17 residues. Per the germline V gene, CDR1 is SEHNR and CDR2 is FQNEAQ (reference sequence). In nucleotides, the CDR3 is TGTGCCAGCAGCTTAGCGATGGGACAGGCGCCCAAAAACATTCAGTACTTC. Amino acids: CASSLAMGQAPKNIQYF. The whole variable domain, filled in from reference TRBV7-9 and TRBJ2-4, reads DTGVSQNPRHKITKRGQNVTFRCDPISEHNRLYWYRQTLGQGPEFLTYFQNEAQLEKSRLLSDRFSAERPKGSFSTLEIQRTEQGDSAMYLCASSLAMGQAPKNIQYFGAGTRLSVL.

The rearrangement joins TRBV6-2 or TRBV6-3 to TRBJ1-3; 7 positions agree with TRBD1. Per germline, CDR1 MNHEY and CDR2 SVGEGT. After removal of 2 bases from V and 0 bases from J, the junction contained 13 bases not matched to a gene. This CDR3 comprises 19 residues. This CDR3 reads CASSYRTGVSASSGNTIYF. CDR3 DNA sequence: TGTGCCAGCAGTTACCGGACAGGAGTGAGTGCGAGCTCTGGAAACACCATATATTTT.

This chain joins TRBV7-2 and TRBJ2-5, with 7 bases fitting TRBD2. Germline V CDR1 and CDR2: SGHTA, FQGNSA. V trimming: 7 bases; J trimming: 7 bases; junction bases outside the gene matches: 9. The CDR3 is made up of 13 amino acids. The CDR3 sequence is CASTTGGAVTQYF. The CDR3 bases are TGTGCCAGCACCACGGGGGGAGCTGTGACCCAGTACTTC.

The gene calls are TRBV27 and TRBJ2-5; D might be TRBD2 (6 bases). V dropped 3 bases and J dropped 5 bases, with 10 bases sitting between them. Germline CDR1 reads MNHEY; CDR2 reads SMNVEV (reference sequence). The CDR3 runs to 13 residues. The CDR3 protein is CASSFSGDETQYF. The CDR3 bases are TGTGCCAGCAGTTTTTCGGGAGACGAGACCCAGTACTTC.

The gene calls are TRBV19 and TRBJ1-1; D perhaps matches TRBD1 (6 bases). Trimming pared 3 bases from V and 6 bases from J, leaving 11 bases between. The CDR3 runs to 13 residues. Germline loops: CDR1 LNHDA, CDR2 SQIVND (reference sequence). CDR3 DNA: TGTGCCAGTAGTATCGGCGGGGGCTCTGAAGCTTTCTTT. Its translation is CASSIGGGSEAFF.

This clone was seen only once. The chain employs TRBV14 and TRBJ2-2, with 7 bases fitting TRBD1. Trimming cost V 3 bases and J 6 bases; bases outside gene matches: 16. The length of the CDR3 is 18 residues. Germline V gene sequence: CDR1 SGHDN, CDR2 FVKESK. The CDR3 here is CASSHYQGELPVAGELFF. The CDR3 nucleotides read TGTGCCAGCAGCCACTACCAGGGGGAACTGCCCGTCGCCGGGGAGCTGTTTTTT. Full variable domain (rest looked up from reference TRBV14 and TRBJ2-2): EAGVTQFPSHSVIEKGQTVTLRCDPISGHDNLYWYRRVMGKEIKFLLHFVKESKQDESGMPNNRFLAERTGGTYSTLKVQPAELEDSGVYFCASSHYQGELPVAGELFFGEGSRLTVL.

The gene calls are TRBV6-2 or TRBV6-3 and TRBJ1-1; D unclear. V was clipped by 4 bases and J by 2 bases, with 8 bases between them. Per the germline V gene, CDR1 is MNHEY and CDR2 is SVGEGT. This CDR3 spans 13 amino acids. The CDR3 is CASSSLVNTEAFF. The DNA for the CDR3 is TGTGCCAGCAGTTCACTTGTTAACACTGAAGCTTTCTTT.

V and J are TRBV11-2 and TRBJ2-5; TRBD2 matches 7 bases. V lost 3 bases to trimming and J lost 4 bases; unmatched junction nucleotides: 2. Germline V gives CDR1 SGHAT, CDR2 FQNNGV. The CDR3 length is 13 residues. The CDR3 region is CASSFPSGETQYF. The CDR3, as DNA: TGTGCCAGCAGCTTTCCTAGCGGAGAGACCCAGTACTTC.

The count of this clone is one. V and J are TRBV7-2 and TRBJ2-5; 7 bases align to TRBD2. Trimming removed 2 bases from V and 1 base from J; junction bases left unmatched: 4. CDR1 is SGHTA, CDR2 FQGNSA, per germline. The CDR3 has 15 residues. CDR3 protein: CASSLRASGQETQYF. As DNA, the CDR3 is TGTGCCAGCAGCTTAAGGGCTAGCGGCCAAGAGACCCAGTACTTC.

This rearrangement joins TRBV4-3 to TRBJ1-2; a weak D match, TRBD1 (6 bases). Germline CDR1 reads LGHNA; CDR2 reads YSLEER. V was cut by 0 bases and J by 6 bases, with 14 bases left in between. The CDR3 is made up of 15 amino acids. CDR3 in DNA: TGCGCCAGCAGCCAAGATGGCAGGGGATGGGATGGCTACACCTTC. Translating gives CASSQDGRGWDGYTF.

Only one count was recorded for this clone. The rearrangement links TRBV4-3 to TRBJ2-3; 14 bases fit TRBD2. CDR1 is LGHNA, CDR2 YSLEER, per germline. V shed 0 bases and J 8 bases; nucleotides not matched to a gene: 4. CDR3 size: 16 residues. Written as DNA, the CDR3 is TGCGCCAGCAGCCAAGACCAGGGACTAGCGGGAGTTACGCAGTATTTT. It encodes CASSQDQGLAGVTQYF.

The chain joins TRBV6-2 or TRBV6-3 to TRBJ2-4; D gene ambiguous. The CDR3 consists of 14 residues. Germline loops: CDR1 MNHEY, CDR2 SVGEGT. V gave up 4 bases and J gave up 0 bases, with 7 bases separating them. CDR3 DNA sequence: TGTGCCAGCAGTTCTACCGTAGCCAAAAACATTCAGTACTTC. This encodes CASSSTVAKNIQYF.

This sequence joins TRBV28 and TRBJ1-5; 8 nucleotides match TRBD1. V gave up 5 bases and J gave up 2 bases; unmatched junction bases: 8. The germline CDR1 and CDR2 sequences are MDHEN and SYDVKM. CDR3 length equals 16 residues. CDR3 region: CASSPRQGFGNQPQHF. The DNA of the CDR3 is TGTGCCAGCAGTCCCAGACAGGGGTTTGGCAATCAGCCCCAGCATTTT.

The chain carries TRBV3-1 (or the pseudogene TRBV3-2) and TRBJ2-5, with 7 bases lining up with TRBD1. Germline CDR1 is LGHDT and CDR2 is YNNKEL (reference sequence). J was trimmed by 5 bases and V by 9 bases; bases with no gene match: 6. The CDR3 runs 12 residues. Here the CDR3 reads CASRTGRETQYF. The DNA for the CDR3 is TGTGCCAGTCGGACAGGCCGGGAGACCCAGTACTTC.

This clone was observed at least ten times. J is TRBJ2-5 and V is TRBV27; the match to TRBD1 covers 9 bases. The CDR3 extends over 16 amino acids. Germline loops: CDR1 MNHEY, CDR2 SMNVEV (reference sequence). V dropped 5 bases and J dropped 4; count of bases not matched to a gene: 11. CDR3 protein: CASSTRTGDVGETQYF. The CDR3 DNA follows: TGTGCCAGCAGTACCCGGACAGGGGATGTGGGAGAGACCCAGTACTTC.

The rearrangement links TRBV19 to TRBJ2-2, with 9 bases identical to TRBD2. Germline V gene data show CDR1 as LNHDA and CDR2 as SQIVND (reference sequence). V lost 5 bases, J lost 5 bases, and 6 bases stayed unmatched. The CDR3 covers 15 residues. This chain's CDR3 is CASSRASGITGELFF. CDR3 coding DNA: TGTGCCAGTAGTCGCGCTAGCGGGATTACCGGGGAGCTGTTTTTT.

This chain connects TRBV4-3 to TRBJ2-1; D remains ambiguous. The germline V and J ends were trimmed by 5 bases and 3 bases, with 8 bases remaining between them. The CDR3 has 13 residues. Germline CDR1 is LGHNA and CDR2 is YSLEER. The CDR3 DNA reads as TGCGCCAGCAGCATCGGTATCTACAATGAGCAGTTCTTC. This gives the protein CASSIGIYNEQFF.

The chain uses TRBV7-2 and TRBJ2-5; 7 bases line up with TRBD2. This CDR3 is 15 amino acids long. J lost 0 bases, V lost 1 base, and 2 bases had no gene match. Germline CDR1 is SGHTA and CDR2 is FQGNSA. CDR3 nucleotides: TGTGCCAGCAGCTTAGGAGCGGGGTACCAAGAGACCCAGTACTTC. Protein sequence: CASSLGAGYQETQYF.

This clone was found once. This sequence joins TRBV30 and TRBJ2-7, with 9 nucleotides matching TRBD1. Trimming at V came to 6 bases and at J to 7 bases, leaving 7 bases not matched to a gene. Germline loops: CDR1 GTSNPN, CDR2 SVGIG (reference sequence). CDR3 size: 12 residues. This chain's CDR3 is CACNRGLGEQYF. The CDR3 region has the DNA TGTGCCTGCAACAGGGGGCTTGGGGAGCAGTACTTC.

This clone has just a few counts. The V call is TRBV28, the J call TRBJ2-3; 8 positions match TRBD1. The CDR3 spans 18 residues. In germline, CDR1 is MDHEN, CDR2 SYDVKM. V was pared by 2 bases and J by 1 base, with 11 bases of the junction left unmatched. The CDR3: CASSLRATGVGGTDTQYF. The CDR3 bases are TGTGCCAGCAGTTTAAGGGCGACAGGGGTCGGAGGCACAGATACGCAGTATTTT.

The rearrangement joins TRBV28 to TRBJ2-1; 13 nucleotides line up with TRBD2. CDR3 length: 17 amino acids. The ends lost 5 bases at V and 7 bases at J; junction bases unmatched: 11. CDR1 is MDHEN, CDR2 SYDVKM, per germline. The CDR3 region has the DNA TGTGCCAGCAGTCAAGGGGGACTAGCGGGAAGTGGGAATGAGCAGTTCTTC. Translation: CASSQGGLAGSGNEQFF.

A few counts support this clone. The chain carries TRBV27 and TRBJ2-7, with 11 bases that match TRBD1. Germline V gives CDR1 MNHEY, CDR2 SMNVEV (reference sequence). CDR3 length: 16 residues. The V and J ends lost 5 bases and 5 bases, in that order; junction bases with no gene match: 11. The CDR3 nucleotides are TGTGCCAGCAGTATCCGGACAGGGGGCGAATCTGACGAGCAGTACTTC. Translated: CASSIRTGGESDEQYF.

The J gene is TRBJ2-2, the V gene TRBV4-3, with TRBD2 matching over 8 bases. This CDR3 region has 18 residues. Germline loops: CDR1 LGHNA, CDR2 YSLEER. With 4 bases clipped from V and 4 bases from J, the junction kept 14 bases outside the gene matches. The CDR3 sequence: CASSRRAKESGGTGELFF. DNA of the CDR3: TGCGCCAGCAGCCGGAGGGCAAAAGAAAGCGGGGGCACCGGGGAGCTGTTTTTT.

This chain connects TRBV5-4 to TRBJ2-2, with D maybe TRBD2 (5 bases). The CDR3 consists of 14 residues. V was clipped by 9 bases and J by 0 bases, with 12 bases between them. Germline V gives CDR1 SGHNT, CDR2 YYREEE (reference sequence). The CDR3 nucleotides read TGTGCCACCCAGCGGATGGCGAACACCGGGGAGCTGTTTTTT. Residues: CATQRMANTGELFF.

The V gene is TRBV24-1, the J gene TRBJ2-3, with D maybe TRBD2 (5 bases). V lost 2 bases and J 2 bases, leaving 10 bases between the germline ends. The CDR3 consists of 15 residues. Germline V gives CDR1 KGHDR, CDR2 SFDVKD. CDR3 amino acids: CATSDSSGATDTQYF. DNA of the CDR3: TGTGCCACCAGTGATTCGAGCGGAGCCACAGATACGCAGTATTTT.

The chain links TRBV5-4 to TRBJ2-2, with 7 bases identical to TRBD1. Looked up from germline, CDR1 is SGHNT and CDR2 is YYREEE (reference sequence). The CDR3 has 16 amino acids. V lost 3 bases to trimming and J lost 0 bases; unmatched junction nucleotides: 5. The CDR3 is CASSSEQGTNTGELFF. CDR3 nucleotide sequence: TGTGCCAGCAGCTCAGAACAGGGGACGAACACCGGGGAGCTGTTTTTT.